This T cell receptor (beta chain) was captured by sequencing in a study of cytomegalovirus exposure and HLA in healthy donors. General study points: In a later analysis, V- and J-gene trimming of beta chains associated with a DCLRE1C missense variant, replicated independently. Across donors, most TCRs were seen rarely, yet some public ones were widespread. Earlier results showed most TCR beta V segments being productive about 87% or about 30% of the time. Presence/absence analyses assumed roughly uniform sequencing depth across donors, which may not hold.

As for this clone: Its antigen is as yet unknown.

The PCR contained 60 Vbeta and 13 Jbeta primers. TCRdb's table, derived via immunoSEQ multiplex PCR, lists solely in-frame clones and lacks some. The sample has 75,000 to 100,000 clones, approximately 76% seen once. This CDR3 is built from 14 residues. The trim removed 5 bases at V and 2 bases at J, leaving 4 bases unmatched. Germline V gene lookup returns CDR1 SGHDT and CDR2 YYEEEE. The source of this sequence is a woman aged 55-70 years in good health and CMV-seropositive. The chain uses TRBV5-6 and TRBJ2-3; 8 bases fit TRBD2. Sequencing was carried out using PBMCs. The CDR3 sequence: CASSIAGSTDTQYF. The CDR3, as DNA: TGTGCCAGCAGTATAGCGGGATCCACAGATACGCAGTATTTT.